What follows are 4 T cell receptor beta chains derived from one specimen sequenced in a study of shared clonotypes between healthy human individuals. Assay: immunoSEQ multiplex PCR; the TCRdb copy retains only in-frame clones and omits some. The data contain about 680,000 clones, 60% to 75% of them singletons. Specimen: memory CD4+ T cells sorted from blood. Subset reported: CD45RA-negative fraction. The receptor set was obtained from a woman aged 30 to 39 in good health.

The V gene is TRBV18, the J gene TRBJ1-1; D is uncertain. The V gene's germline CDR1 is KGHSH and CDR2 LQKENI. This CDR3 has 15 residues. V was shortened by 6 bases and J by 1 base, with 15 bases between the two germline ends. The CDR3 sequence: CASSGRRQSNTEAFF. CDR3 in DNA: TGTGCCAGCTCCGGGCGGAGACAATCGAACACTGAAGCTTTCTTT.

The CDR3 DNA follows: TGTGCCAGCAGATTCACCCCCGCATGGGGCTACACCTTC. Its protein product is CASRFTPAWGYTF. The chain is built from TRBV28 and TRBJ1-2; no firm D call. Germline V CDR1 and CDR2: MDHEN, SYDVKM. The CDR3 length is 13 residues. V shed 6 bases and J shed 8 bases, with 16 bases lying between them.

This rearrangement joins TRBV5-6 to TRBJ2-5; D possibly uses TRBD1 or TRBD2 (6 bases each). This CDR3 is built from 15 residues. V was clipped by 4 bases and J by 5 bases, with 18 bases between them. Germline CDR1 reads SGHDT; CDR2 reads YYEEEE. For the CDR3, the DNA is TGTGCCAGCAGCCCCGTCCTAGGGGGAGGCGAGACCCAGTACTTC. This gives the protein CASSPVLGGGETQYF.

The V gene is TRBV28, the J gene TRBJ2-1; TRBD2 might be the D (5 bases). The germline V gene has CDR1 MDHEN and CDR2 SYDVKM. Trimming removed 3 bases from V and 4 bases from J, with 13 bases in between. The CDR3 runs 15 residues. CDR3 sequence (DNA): TGTGCCAGCAGTTTCCCCACCGAGGGTTACAATGAGCAGTTCTTC. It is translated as CASSFPTEGYNEQFF.